The clone carrying this T cell receptor (beta chain) has just a few counts. No antigen is known for it. The source of the sample is a study of T-cell memory formation after mild COVID-19. At the level of the study: Clusters of TCRs were largely donor specific. Findings and limits, study-wide: Memory sampled before infection contained some responding clones, suggesting cross-reactive memory joined. The main location of contracting CD4+ clones was CM and EM, and that of contracting CD8+ clones was EMRA.

Germline trimming cut 10 bases from V and 5 bases from J; bases unmatched to any gene: 9. Looked up from germline, CDR1 is ENHRY and CDR2 is SYGVKD. The CDR3 has 14 amino acids. The authors produced TCR alpha and TCR beta cDNA libraries with sample barcodes and UMIs by 5'RACE using constant-segment primers. MiXCR, applied by TCRdb to the 5' RACE reads, yields one record per CDR3 protein. This sample yields roughly 100,000 distinct CDR3 sequences, of which roughly 12% are seen a single time; 27% belongs to the top ten. V and J are TRBV10-3 and TRBJ2-7; 12 bases are a match to TRBD2. This receptor was taken from an adult woman who had mild COVID-19 (a few samples of this study predate the infection). Cell type and time point are not known. Sequencing was done on a sample of PBMCs or a T cell subset sorted from them (not recorded which). CDR3 coding DNA: TGTGCCACGGAGACTAGCGGGAGCATCAACGAGCAGTACTTC. It codes for CATETSGSINEQYF.